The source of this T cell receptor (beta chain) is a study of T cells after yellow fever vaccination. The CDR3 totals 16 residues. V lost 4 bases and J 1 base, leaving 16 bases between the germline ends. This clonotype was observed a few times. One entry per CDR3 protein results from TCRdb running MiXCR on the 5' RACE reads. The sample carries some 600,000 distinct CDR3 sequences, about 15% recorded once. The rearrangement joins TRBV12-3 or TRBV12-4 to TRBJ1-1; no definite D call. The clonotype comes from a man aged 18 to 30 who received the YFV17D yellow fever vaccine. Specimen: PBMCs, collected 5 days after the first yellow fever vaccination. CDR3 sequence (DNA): TGTGCCAGCAGTTCTCGAGGGCGAGGGCCGAACACTGAAGCTTTCTTT. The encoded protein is CASSSRGRGPNTEAFF.